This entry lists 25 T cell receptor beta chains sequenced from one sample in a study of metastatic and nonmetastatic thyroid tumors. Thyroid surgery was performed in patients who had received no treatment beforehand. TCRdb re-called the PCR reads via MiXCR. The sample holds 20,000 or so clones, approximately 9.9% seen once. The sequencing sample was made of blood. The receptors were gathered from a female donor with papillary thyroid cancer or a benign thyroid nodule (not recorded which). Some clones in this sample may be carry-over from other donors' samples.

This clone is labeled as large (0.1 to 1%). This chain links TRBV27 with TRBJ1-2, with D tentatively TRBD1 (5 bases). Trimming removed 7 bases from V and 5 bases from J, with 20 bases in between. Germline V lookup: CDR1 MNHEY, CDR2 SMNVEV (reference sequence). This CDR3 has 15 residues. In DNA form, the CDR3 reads TGTGCCAGCACCCCCGCGGGGGTAGGTGCGTATGGCTACACCTTC. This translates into CASTPAGVGAYGYTF.

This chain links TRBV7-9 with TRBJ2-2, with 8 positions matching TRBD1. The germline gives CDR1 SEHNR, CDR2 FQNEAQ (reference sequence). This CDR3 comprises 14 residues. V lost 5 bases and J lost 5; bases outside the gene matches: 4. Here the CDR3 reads CASSTRTGTGELFF. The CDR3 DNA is TGTGCCAGCAGCACCCGGACAGGGACCGGGGAGCTGTTTTTT.

The CDR3, as DNA: TGTGCCAGCAGTTTGGGCGCTTATGGCTACACCTTC. Translation gives CASSLGAYGYTF. V and J are TRBV12-3 or TRBV12-4 and TRBJ1-2; no clear D gene. CDR3 length equals 12 residues. Trimming left V 3 bases short and J 5 bases short, with 7 bases between.

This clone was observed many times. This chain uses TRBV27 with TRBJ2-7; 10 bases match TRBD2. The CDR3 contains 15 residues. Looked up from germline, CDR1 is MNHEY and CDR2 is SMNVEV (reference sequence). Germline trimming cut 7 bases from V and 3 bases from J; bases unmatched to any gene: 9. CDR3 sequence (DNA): TGTGCCAGCATACTTCGGACTAGCGGAAGCTACGAGCAGTACTTC. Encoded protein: CASILRTSGSYEQYF.

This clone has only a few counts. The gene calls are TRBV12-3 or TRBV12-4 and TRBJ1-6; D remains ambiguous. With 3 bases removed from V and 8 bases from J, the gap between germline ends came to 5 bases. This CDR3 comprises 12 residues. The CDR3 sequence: CASSLDDSPLHF. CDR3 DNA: TGTGCCAGCAGTTTGGATGATTCACCCCTCCACTTT.

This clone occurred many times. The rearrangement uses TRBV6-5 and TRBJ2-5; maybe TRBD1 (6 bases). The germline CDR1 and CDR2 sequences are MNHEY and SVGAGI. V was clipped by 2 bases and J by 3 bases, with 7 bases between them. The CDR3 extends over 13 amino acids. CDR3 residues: CASSYPGEETQYF. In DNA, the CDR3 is TGTGCCAGCAGTTACCCAGGGGAAGAGACCCAGTACTTC.

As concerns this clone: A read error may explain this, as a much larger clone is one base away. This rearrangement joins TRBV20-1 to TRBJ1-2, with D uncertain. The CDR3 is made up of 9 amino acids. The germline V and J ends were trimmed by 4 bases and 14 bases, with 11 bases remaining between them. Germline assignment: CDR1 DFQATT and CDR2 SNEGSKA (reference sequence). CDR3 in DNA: TGCAGTGCTAAGCGGGCATCTACCTTC. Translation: CSAKRASTF.

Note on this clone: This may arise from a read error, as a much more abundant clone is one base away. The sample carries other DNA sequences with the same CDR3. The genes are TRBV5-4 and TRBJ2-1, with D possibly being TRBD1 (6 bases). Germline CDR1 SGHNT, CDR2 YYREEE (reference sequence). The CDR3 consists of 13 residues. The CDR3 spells CASSTDRNNEQFF. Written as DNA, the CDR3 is TGTGCCAGCAGCACGGACAGAAACAATGAGCAGTTCTTT.

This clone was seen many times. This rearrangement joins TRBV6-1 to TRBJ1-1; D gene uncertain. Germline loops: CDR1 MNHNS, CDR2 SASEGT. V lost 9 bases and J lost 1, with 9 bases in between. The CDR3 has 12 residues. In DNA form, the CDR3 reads TGTGCCAGTTCGTCCGAGAACACTGAAGCTTTCTTT. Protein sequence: CASSSENTEAFF.

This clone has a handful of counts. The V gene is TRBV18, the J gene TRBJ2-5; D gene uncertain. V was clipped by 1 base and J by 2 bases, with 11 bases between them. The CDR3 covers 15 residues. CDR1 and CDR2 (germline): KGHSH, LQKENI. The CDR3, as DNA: TGTGCCAGCTCACCACTTGGGCTTCTTCAAGAGACCCAGTACTTC. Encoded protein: CASSPLGLLQETQYF. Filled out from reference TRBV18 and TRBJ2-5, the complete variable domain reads NAGVMQNPRHLVRRRGQEARLRCSPMKGHSHVYWYRQLPEEGLKFMVYLQKENIIDESGMPKERFSAEFPKEGPSILRIQQVVRGDSAAYFCASSPLGLLQETQYFGPGTRLLVL.

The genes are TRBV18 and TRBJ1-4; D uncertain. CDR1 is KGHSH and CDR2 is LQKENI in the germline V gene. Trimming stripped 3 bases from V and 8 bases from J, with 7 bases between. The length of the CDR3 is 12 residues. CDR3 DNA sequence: TGTGCCAGCTCACCGAGTGGGGAAAAACTGTTTTTT. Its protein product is CASSPSGEKLFF.

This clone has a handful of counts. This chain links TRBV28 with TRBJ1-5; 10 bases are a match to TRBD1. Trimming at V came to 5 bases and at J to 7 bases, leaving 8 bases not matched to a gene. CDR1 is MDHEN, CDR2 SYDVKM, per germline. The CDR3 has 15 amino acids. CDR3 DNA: TGTGCCAGCAGTCCCTCGGACAGGGGGGTGCAGCCCCAGCATTTT. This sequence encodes CASSPSDRGVQPQHF.

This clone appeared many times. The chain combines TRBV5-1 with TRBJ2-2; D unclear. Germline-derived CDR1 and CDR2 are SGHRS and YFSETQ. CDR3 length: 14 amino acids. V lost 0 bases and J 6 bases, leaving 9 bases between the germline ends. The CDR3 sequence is CASSLDGVSGELFF. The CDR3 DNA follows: TGCGCCAGCAGCTTGGATGGGGTCTCCGGGGAGCTGTTTTTT.

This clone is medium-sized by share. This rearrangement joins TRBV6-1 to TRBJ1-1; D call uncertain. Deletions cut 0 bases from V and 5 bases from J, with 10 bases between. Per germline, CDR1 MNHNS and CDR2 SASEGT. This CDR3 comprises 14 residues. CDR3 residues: CASSEAYIGTEAFF. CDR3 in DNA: TGTGCCAGCAGTGAAGCGTATATCGGGACTGAAGCTTTCTTT.

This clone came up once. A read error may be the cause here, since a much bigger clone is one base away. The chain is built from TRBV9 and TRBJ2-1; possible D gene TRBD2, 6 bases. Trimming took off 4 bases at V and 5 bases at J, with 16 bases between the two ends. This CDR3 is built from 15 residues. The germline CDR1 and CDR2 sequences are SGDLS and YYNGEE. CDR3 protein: CASSTDYKRNNEQFF. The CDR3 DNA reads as TGTGCCAGCAGCACGGACTACAAGCGTAACAATGAGCAGTTCTTC. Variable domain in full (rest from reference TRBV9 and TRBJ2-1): DSGVTQTPKHLITATGQRVTLRCSPRSGDLSVYWYQQSLDQGLQFLIQYYNGEERAKGNILERFSAQQFPDLHSELNLSSLELGDSALYFCASSTDYKRNNEQFFGPGTRLTVL.

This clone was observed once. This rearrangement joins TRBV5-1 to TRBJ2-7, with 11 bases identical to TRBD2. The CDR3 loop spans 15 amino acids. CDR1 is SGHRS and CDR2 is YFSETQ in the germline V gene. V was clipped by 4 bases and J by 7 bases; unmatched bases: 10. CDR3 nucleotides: TGCGCCAGCAGCACGGGGACTAGCGGCCTAAGGGAGCAGTACTTC. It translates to CASSTGTSGLREQYF. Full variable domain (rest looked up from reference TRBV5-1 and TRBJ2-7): KAGVTQTPRYLIKTRGQQVTLSCSPISGHRSVSWYQQTPGQGLQFLFEYFSETQRNKGNFPGRFSGRQFSNSRSEMNVSTLELGDSALYLCASSTGTSGLREQYFGPGTRLTVT.

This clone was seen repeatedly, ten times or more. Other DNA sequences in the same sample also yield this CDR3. This CDR3 reads CASSEQGAGDTQYF. Written as DNA, the CDR3 is TGCGCCAGCAGTGAACAGGGGGCGGGAGATACGCAGTATTTT. The rearrangement links TRBV10-1 to TRBJ2-3; 9 positions agree with TRBD1. This CDR3 has 14 residues. Germline CDR1 reads WNHNN; CDR2 reads SYGVQD (reference sequence). J gave up 5 bases and V 3 bases, and 3 bases lay outside the gene matches.

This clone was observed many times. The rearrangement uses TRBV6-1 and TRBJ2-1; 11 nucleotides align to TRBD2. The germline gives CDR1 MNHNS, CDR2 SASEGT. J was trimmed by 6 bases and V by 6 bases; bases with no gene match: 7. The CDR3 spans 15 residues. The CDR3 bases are TGTGCCAGCAGAGCCGGGACTAGCGGAGCCAATGAGCAGTTCTTC. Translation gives CASRAGTSGANEQFF.

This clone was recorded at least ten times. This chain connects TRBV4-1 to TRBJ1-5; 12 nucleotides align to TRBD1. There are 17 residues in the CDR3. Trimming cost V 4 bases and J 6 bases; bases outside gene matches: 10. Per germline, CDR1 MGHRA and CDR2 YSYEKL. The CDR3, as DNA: TGCGCCAGCAGCCTGGAAGGGACAGGGGGCGAGCGTCAGCCCCAGCATTTT. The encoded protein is CASSLEGTGGERQPQHF.

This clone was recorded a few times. Here the CDR3 DNA reads TGTGCCAGCAGTGTTCGGACAGGGGATACTTACGGCTACACCTTC. It translates to CASSVRTGDTYGYTF. The gene calls are TRBV6-1 and TRBJ1-2; 9 bases match TRBD1. This CDR3 region has 15 residues. V dropped 4 bases and J dropped 8; count of bases not matched to a gene: 11. Germline V gene lookup returns CDR1 MNHNS and CDR2 SASEGT.

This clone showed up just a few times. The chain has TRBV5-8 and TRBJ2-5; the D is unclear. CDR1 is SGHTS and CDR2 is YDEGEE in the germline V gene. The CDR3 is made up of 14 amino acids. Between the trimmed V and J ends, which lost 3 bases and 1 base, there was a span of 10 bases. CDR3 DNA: TGTGCCAGCAGCTCGGGCGGATTCCAAGAGACCCAGTACTTC. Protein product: CASSSGGFQETQYF.

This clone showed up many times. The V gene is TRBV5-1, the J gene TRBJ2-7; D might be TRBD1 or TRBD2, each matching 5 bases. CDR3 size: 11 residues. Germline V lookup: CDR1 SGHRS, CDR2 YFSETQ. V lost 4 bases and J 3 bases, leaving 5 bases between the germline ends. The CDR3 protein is CASSGGYEQYF. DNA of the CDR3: TGCGCCAGCAGCGGGGGCTACGAGCAGTACTTC. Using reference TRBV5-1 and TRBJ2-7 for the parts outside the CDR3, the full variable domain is KAGVTQTPRYLIKTRGQQVTLSCSPISGHRSVSWYQQTPGQGLQFLFEYFSETQRNKGNFPGRFSGRQFSNSRSEMNVSTLELGDSALYLCASSGGYEQYFGPGTRLTVT.

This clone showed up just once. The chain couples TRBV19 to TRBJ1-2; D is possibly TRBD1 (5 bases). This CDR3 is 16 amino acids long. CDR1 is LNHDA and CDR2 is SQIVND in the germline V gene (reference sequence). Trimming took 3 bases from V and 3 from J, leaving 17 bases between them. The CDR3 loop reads CASSIPTHTGDYGYTF. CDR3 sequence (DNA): TGTGCCAGTAGTATCCCGACCCACACAGGAGACTATGGCTACACCTTC.

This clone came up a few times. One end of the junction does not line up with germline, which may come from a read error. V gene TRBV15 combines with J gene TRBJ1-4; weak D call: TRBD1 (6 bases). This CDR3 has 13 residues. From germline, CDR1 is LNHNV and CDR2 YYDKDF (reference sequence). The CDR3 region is CSTSRGAGEKLFF. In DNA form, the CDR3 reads TGTTCCACCAGCAGGGGCGCGGGCGAAAAACTGTTTTTT.

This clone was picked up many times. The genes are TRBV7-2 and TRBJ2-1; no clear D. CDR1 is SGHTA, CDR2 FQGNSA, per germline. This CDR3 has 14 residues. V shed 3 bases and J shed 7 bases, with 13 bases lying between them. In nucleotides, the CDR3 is TGTGCCAGCAGCTTCGGCCTCCTCGCGAATGAGCAGTTCTTC. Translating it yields CASSFGLLANEQFF.